Below, 8 T cell receptor beta chains from the same sample are listed, as sequenced in a study of blood T cell repertoires in COVID-19. Assay used: immunoSEQ multiplex PCR; TCRdb lists only in-frame clones, some missing. The sample gives just over 95,000 clones, 82% of which show up once; 15% to 20% is in the top ten. Sequencing was carried out using peripheral blood. The origin of the receptors is an elderly man with acute or convalescent COVID-19.

The rearrangement links TRBV5-1 to TRBJ2-5; D gene ambiguous. Germline V gene sequence: CDR1 SGHRS, CDR2 YFSETQ. CDR3 size: 11 residues. The V end lost 4 bases, the J end lost 4 bases, and 5 bases lay between the germline ends. The CDR3 is CASSARETQYF. In DNA, the CDR3 is TGCGCCAGCAGCGCTAGAGAGACCCAGTACTTC.

This clone showed up just once. The genes are TRBV6-5 and TRBJ1-2, with TRBD1 matching over 7 bases. CDR3 length: 13 amino acids. CDR1 is MNHEY and CDR2 is SVGAGI in the germline V gene. The V gene end was trimmed by 4 bases and the J gene end by 4 bases; junction bases not matched to a gene: 3. As DNA, the CDR3 is TGTGCCAGCAGTTGGTCAGGGGGCTATGGCTACACCTTC. This sequence encodes CASSWSGGYGYTF.

In its sample, this clone was seen a few times. V and J are TRBV7-2 and TRBJ2-2, with 11 bases lining up with TRBD2. V shed 3 bases and J 3 bases; nucleotides not matched to a gene: 9. There are 18 residues in the CDR3. Germline CDR1 reads SGHTA; CDR2 reads FQGNSA. The chain's CDR3 is CASSFRRLAGGDTGELFF. The DNA of the CDR3 is TGTGCCAGCAGCTTCCGTCGGCTAGCGGGAGGAGACACCGGGGAGCTGTTTTTT.

The gene calls are TRBV9 and TRBJ2-3; perhaps TRBD1 as D (5 bases). The CDR3 loop spans 14 amino acids. CDR1 is SGDLS, CDR2 YYNGEE, per germline. Trimming pared 4 bases from V and 1 base from J, leaving 10 bases between. The CDR3 DNA is TGTGCCAGCAGCCAGGGCCAGGGCACAGATACGCAGTATTTT. As protein: CASSQGQGTDTQYF.

The V gene is TRBV4-1, the J gene TRBJ1-5; the D gene is possibly TRBD1 (6 bases). Trimming removed 0 bases from V and 6 bases from J, with 18 bases in between. This CDR3 region has 17 residues. Looked up from germline, CDR1 is MGHRA and CDR2 is YSYEKL. In DNA, the CDR3 is TGCGCCAGCAGCCAAGATTTTTTAGGGGGGGCAGGTCAGCCCCAGCATTTT. It codes for CASSQDFLGGAGQPQHF.

The chain couples TRBV5-6 to TRBJ2-7; TRBD1 matches 7 bases. Germline V CDR1 and CDR2: SGHDT, YYEEEE. J lost 6 bases, V lost 1 base, and 13 bases had no gene match. CDR3 length: 16 residues. In DNA form, the CDR3 reads TGTGCCAGCAGCTTGCCCCACGCTGGACAGGTTTTCGAGCAGTACTTC. Its protein product is CASSLPHAGQVFEQYF.

J is TRBJ1-2 and V is TRBV24-1; 7 nucleotides agree with TRBD1. Germline assignment: CDR1 KGHDR and CDR2 SFDVKD. The CDR3 extends over 14 amino acids. J lost 4 bases, V lost 3 bases, and 4 bases had no gene match. The CDR3 region has the DNA TGTGCCACCAGTGATACCGGGACAGCCTATGGCTACACCTTC. Its translation: CATSDTGTAYGYTF.

This rearrangement joins TRBV3-1 (or the pseudogene TRBV3-2) to TRBJ2-1, with D possibly TRBD2 on 10 matching bases. V lost 9 bases and J 8 bases, leaving 29 bases between the germline ends. The CDR3 has 17 amino acids. CDR1 is LGHDT, CDR2 YNNKEL, per germline (reference sequence). Here the CDR3 reads CASFGQGIGLAGDEQFF. Here the CDR3 DNA reads TGTGCCAGTTTCGGACAGGGGATAGGGCTAGCGGGGGATGAGCAGTTCTTC.